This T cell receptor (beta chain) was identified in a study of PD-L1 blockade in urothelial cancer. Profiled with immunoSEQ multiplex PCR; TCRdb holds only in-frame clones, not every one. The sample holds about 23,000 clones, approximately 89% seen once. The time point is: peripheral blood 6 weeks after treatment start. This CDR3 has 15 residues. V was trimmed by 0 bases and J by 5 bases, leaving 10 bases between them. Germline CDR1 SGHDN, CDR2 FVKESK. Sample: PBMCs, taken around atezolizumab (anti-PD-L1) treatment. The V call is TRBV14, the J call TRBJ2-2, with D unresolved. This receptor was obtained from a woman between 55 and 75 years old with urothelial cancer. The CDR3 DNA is TGTGCCAGCAGCCAAGAAGCTCTCGGGACCGGGGAGCTGTTTTTT. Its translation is CASSQEALGTGELFF.